These T cell receptor beta chains were read from a single sample in a study of identical twins. MiXCR, run by TCRdb on the 5' RACE reads, gives a single entry per CDR3 protein. The data show hundreds of thousands of distinct CDR3 sequences, about 20% seen once. This sample also appeared in a second study, on T cells expressing NK-cell markers.

The sample comprised PBMCs. Every receptor here comes from a woman aged 18-29 years in good health. Both conserved end residues are part of each CDR3. Each record gives: J gene, D gene, clone size, V gene, CDR3 DNA, CDR3 protein. A D gene is named only where the DNA matches it firmly. Clone size is stated in some rows and not others, as once, few, many or a class when expanded.

>TRBJ2-1|TRBD2|few|TRBV9
TGTGCCAGCAGCGGTTGGACTAGCGGGTACTACAATGAGCAGTTCTTC
CASSGWTSGYYNEQFF
>TRBJ2-2|-|few|TRBV9
TGTGCCAGCAGCGTAAGGGTTCAGGGGAACACCGGGGAGCTGTTTTTT
CASSVRVQGNTGELFF
>TRBJ2-7|-|many|TRBV7-2
TGTGCCAGCAGCTTAGCCGGGGGCAGAACCTACGAGCAGTACTTC
CASSLAGGRTYEQYF
>TRBJ2-7|TRBD2|-|TRBV6-6
TGTGCCAGCAGGGTCGGGGAGGGCCACGAGCAGTACTTC
CASRVGEGHEQYF
>TRBJ2-7|TRBD2|-|TRBV14
TGTGCCAGCAGCCGTACACTAGCGGGCGTCTACTCCTACGAGCAGTACTTC
CASSRTLAGVYSYEQYF
>TRBJ1-2|-|few|TRBV5-1
TGCGCCAGCAGCTCCCCTCAGGGCACCTATGGCTACACCTTC
CASSSPQGTYGYTF
>TRBJ1-2|-|few|TRBV7-2
TGTGCCAGCAGCTACCGGGACTTGATCTATGGCTACACCTTC
CASSYRDLIYGYTF
>TRBJ2-7|-|-|TRBV4-3
TGCGCCAGCAGCCAAGCGGCTGACTCCTACGAGCAGTACTTC
CASSQAADSYEQYF
>TRBJ2-3|TRBD2|-|TRBV11-1
TGTGCCAGCAGCCGAGGACTAGCGGGAGGACTTAGCACAGATACGCAGTATTTT
CASSRGLAGGLSTDTQYF
>TRBJ2-3|-|-|TRBV7-2
TGTGCCAGCAGCTTCCAAGTCTTGGGCACAGATACGCAGTATTTT
CASSFQVLGTDTQYF
>TRBJ1-1|TRBD1|few|TRBV5-1
TGCGCCAGCAGCTTGGTCCGACAGGGGAACACTGAAGCTTTCTTT
CASSLVRQGNTEAFF
>TRBJ2-3|TRBD2|-|TRBV20-1
TGCAGTGCTAGATCGGCTAGCGGGGGAGATACGCAGTATTTT
CSARSASGGDTQYF
>TRBJ1-1|-|many|TRBV6-1
TGTGCCAGCACCCCTCACACGCCGGGGGCTGACACTGAAGCTTTCTTT
CASTPHTPGADTEAFF
>TRBJ2-7|TRBD1|-|TRBV12-5
TGTGCTAGTGCCCTAGACAGGGGTGGGTACGAGCAGTACTTC
CASALDRGGYEQYF
>TRBJ2-1|-|few|TRBV5-1
TGCGCCAGCAGCCGCGGGGCCAGCTCCTACAATGAGCAGTTCTTC
CASSRGASSYNEQFF
>TRBJ2-7|TRBD1|few|TRBV15
TGTGCCACCAGCAGGGAGACAGGGTACCTCTCTTCCGAGCAGTACTTC
CATSRETGYLSSEQYF
>TRBJ1-4|TRBD1|few|TRBV12-3/TRBV12-4
TGTGCCAGCAGTCGGGACAGTAGTGAAAAACTGTTTTTT
CASSRDSSEKLFF
>TRBJ1-1|-|few|TRBV5-1
TGCGCCAGCAGCGCACAGACGAACACTGAAGCTTTCTTT
CASSAQTNTEAFF
>TRBJ2-1|-|few|TRBV5-5
TGTGCCAGCAGCCCACAACCGACGCAGCAGTTCTTC
CASSPQPTQQFF
>TRBJ2-7|-|many|TRBV10-3
TGTGCCATCAGAGGTCGGACTTCTGTTGGCTACGAGCAGTACTTC
CAIRGRTSVGYEQYF
>TRBJ2-2|-|-|TRBV7-2
TGTGCCAGCAGCTTAGACCCCCTCCCAACCGGGGAGCTGTTTTTT
CASSLDPLPTGELFF
>TRBJ2-3|TRBD2|few|TRBV5-1
TGCGCCAGCAGCCTCGGGACTAGCGGGAGATCTGCGCAGTATTTT
CASSLGTSGRSAQYF
>TRBJ2-3|-|-|TRBV20-1
TGCAGTGCTAGCGAGGACGGTACGCAGTATTTT
CSASEDGTQYF
>TRBJ2-7|TRBD2|-|TRBV29-1
TGCAGCGCCTCAGCGGGATCCTCCTACGAGCAGTACTTC
CSASAGSSYEQYF
>TRBJ2-3|TRBD1|few|TRBV19
TGTGCCAGTAACAGGGGTTGGAGCACAGATACGCAGTATTTT
CASNRGWSTDTQYF
>TRBJ1-1|-|few|TRBV20-1
TGCAGTGCTTCGGGACCAGGGCGGGCTTTCTTT
CSASGPGRAFF
>TRBJ2-3|-|-|TRBV10-3
TGTGCCATCTCCATGGGCACAGATACGCAGTATTTT
CAISMGTDTQYF
>TRBJ2-7|-|-|TRBV3-1
TGTGCCTGCAGCCAAGAGAGGGGAGTTAGGAGCTCCTACGAGCAGTACTTC
CACSQERGVRSSYEQYF
>TRBJ1-1|-|few|TRBV5-1
TGCGCCAGCAGGCCGTCAGTTGGGGGTGAAGCTTTCTTT
CASRPSVGGEAFF
>TRBJ1-4|-|few|TRBV12-5
TGTGCTAGTGGTTTGGCGGGGCCGACTAATGAAAAACTGTTTTTT
CASGLAGPTNEKLFF
>TRBJ1-2|-|few|TRBV12-3/TRBV12-4
TGTGCCAGCAGTCCCGATACGACAGGCCCCTATGGCTACACCTTC
CASSPDTTGPYGYTF
>TRBJ2-1|-|few|TRBV24-1
TGTGCCACCGGTAGCAACAATGAGCAGTTCTTC
CATGSNNEQFF
>TRBJ2-3|-|few|TRBV29-1
TGCAGCGTGCCCGAATTGGGTACAGATACGCAGTATTTT
CSVPELGTDTQYF
>TRBJ1-1|-|many|TRBV7-3
TGTGCCAGCAGCTTAATGGGCAGCACTGAAGCTTTCTTT
CASSLMGSTEAFF
>TRBJ1-5|-|-|TRBV10-3
TGTGCCACCAAGGGAGGGGATAGCAATCAGCCCCAGCATTTT
CATKGGDSNQPQHF
>TRBJ2-1|TRBD1|many|TRBV12-3/TRBV12-4
TGTGCCAGCAGTTTAAGCGGTCGCACACAGGGGAATGAGCAGTTCTTC
CASSLSGRTQGNEQFF
>TRBJ2-7|TRBD1|-|TRBV3-1
TGTGCCAGCAGCCAGGCTCCGGGACAGGCGCGAGAAGTTGTAGCCTACGAGCAGTACTTC
CASSQAPGQAREVVAYEQYF
>TRBJ2-3|-|-|TRBV15
TGTGCCACCAGCAGTTTACAAGATACGCAGTATTTT
CATSSLQDTQYF
>TRBJ1-2|TRBD1|few|TRBV27
TGTGCCAGCACCTTCTCACAGGGGGCGCGGAACTATGGCTACACCTTC
CASTFSQGARNYGYTF
>TRBJ2-2|-|-|TRBV6-1
TGTGCCAGCAGTCCAAACGGGGGCGTATCCGGGGAGCTGTTTTTT
CASSPNGGVSGELFF
>TRBJ2-2|TRBD1|-|TRBV12-3/TRBV12-4
TGTGCCAGCAGTGGGGGGACAGGCGAAACCGGGGAGCTGTTTTTT
CASSGGTGETGELFF
>TRBJ2-1|TRBD1|few|TRBV12-3/TRBV12-4
TGTGCCAGCAGCCGAACAGGGGGGTCCTACAATGAGCAGTTCTTC
CASSRTGGSYNEQFF
>TRBJ2-7|TRBD2|once|TRBV3-1
TGTGCCAGCAGCCCGTCTAGCGGGAGGAGGGACGAGCAGTACTTC
CASSPSSGRRDEQYF
>TRBJ2-1|-|-|TRBV25-1
TGTGCCAGCAGTGAAAGATTCGTCGATGAGCAGTTCTTC
CASSERFVDEQFF
>TRBJ2-1|TRBD2|-|TRBV20-1
TGCTGTGCTAGAGGGATACTAGCGGGAGGCATAAATGAGCAGTTCTTC
CCARGILAGGINEQFF
>TRBJ1-1|-|few|TRBV20-1
TGCAGTGCTAGCTCGGCCAGGGAAGGTGACACTGAAGCTTTCTTT
CSASSAREGDTEAFF
>TRBJ2-3|-|few|TRBV20-1
TGCAGTGCTACGACTGACACAGATACGCAGTATTTT
CSATTDTDTQYF
>TRBJ2-1|-|many|TRBV6-1
TGTGCCAGCAGGAGGGGGGGCAGGAATGAGCAGTTCTTC
CASRRGGRNEQFF
>TRBJ1-6|-|few|TRBV6-5
TGTGCCAGCAGTTACTCGGGCAGATACCCGTATTCACCCCTCCACTTT
CASSYSGRYPYSPLHF
>TRBJ2-1|-|-|TRBV5-6
TGTGCCAGCAGCTTGGCCGGGCCCCAGAAACCTTCGCAGTTCTTC
CASSLAGPQKPSQFF
>TRBJ2-3|-|-|TRBV20-1
TGCAGTGCGCCGGTGGGGGCCGGGTTGTCAGATACGCAGTATTTT
CSAPVGAGLSDTQYF